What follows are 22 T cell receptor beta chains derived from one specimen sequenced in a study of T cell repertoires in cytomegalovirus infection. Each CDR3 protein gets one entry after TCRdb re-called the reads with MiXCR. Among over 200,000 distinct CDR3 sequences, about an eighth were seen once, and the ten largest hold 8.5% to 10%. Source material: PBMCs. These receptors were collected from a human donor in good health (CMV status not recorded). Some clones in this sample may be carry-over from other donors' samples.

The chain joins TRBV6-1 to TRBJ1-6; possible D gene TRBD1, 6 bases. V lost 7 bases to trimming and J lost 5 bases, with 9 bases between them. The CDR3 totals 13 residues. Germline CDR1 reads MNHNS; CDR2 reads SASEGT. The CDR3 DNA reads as TGTGCCAGCACGAGGACAGATAATTCACCCCTCCACTTT. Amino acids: CASTRTDNSPLHF.

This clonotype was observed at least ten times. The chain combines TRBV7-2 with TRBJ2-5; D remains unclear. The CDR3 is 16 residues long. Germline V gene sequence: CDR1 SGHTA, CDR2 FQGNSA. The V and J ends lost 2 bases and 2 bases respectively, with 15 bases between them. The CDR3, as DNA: TGTGCCAGCAGCTTATTATGGGGTTCCATGCAAGAGACCCAGTACTTC. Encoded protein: CASSLLWGSMQETQYF.

CDR3 protein: CASSTTVPNYGYTF. The CDR3 DNA is TGTGCCAGTAGTACGACAGTTCCTAACTATGGCTACACCTTC. V usage is TRBV19 and J usage is TRBJ1-2; a weak D match, TRBD1 (5 bases). V lost 4 bases to trimming and J lost 0 bases, with 9 bases between them. Germline CDR1 reads LNHDA; CDR2 reads SQIVND (reference sequence). This CDR3 is 14 amino acids long.

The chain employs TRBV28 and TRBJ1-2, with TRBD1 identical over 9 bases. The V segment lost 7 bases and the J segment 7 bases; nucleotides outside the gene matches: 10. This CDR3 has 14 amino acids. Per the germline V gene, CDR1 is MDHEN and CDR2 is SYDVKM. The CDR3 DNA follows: TGTGCCAGCACTCCTCTACAGGGGGCGTCTGGCTACACCTTC. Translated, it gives CASTPLQGASGYTF.

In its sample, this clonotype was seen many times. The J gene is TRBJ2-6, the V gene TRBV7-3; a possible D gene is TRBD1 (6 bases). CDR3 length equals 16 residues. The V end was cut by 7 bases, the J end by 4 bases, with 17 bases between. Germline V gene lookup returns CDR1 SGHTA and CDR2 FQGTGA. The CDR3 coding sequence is TGTGCCAGCACCCTAGGTGGGGGCTCGGGGGCCAACGTCCTGACTTTC. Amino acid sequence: CASTLGGGSGANVLTF.

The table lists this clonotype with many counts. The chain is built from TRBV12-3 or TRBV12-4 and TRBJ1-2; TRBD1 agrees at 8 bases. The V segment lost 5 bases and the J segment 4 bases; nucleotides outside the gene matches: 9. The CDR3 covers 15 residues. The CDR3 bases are TGTGCCAGCAGTCCGACAGGGGCCAGTATCTATGGCTACACCTTC. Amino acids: CASSPTGASIYGYTF.

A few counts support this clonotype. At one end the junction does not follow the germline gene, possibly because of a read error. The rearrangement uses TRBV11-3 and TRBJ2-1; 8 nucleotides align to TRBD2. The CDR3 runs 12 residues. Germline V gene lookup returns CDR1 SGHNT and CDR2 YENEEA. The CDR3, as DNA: TGCCGAGGCGGGGGGCCCTACAATGAGCAGTTCTTC. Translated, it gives CRGGGPYNEQFF.

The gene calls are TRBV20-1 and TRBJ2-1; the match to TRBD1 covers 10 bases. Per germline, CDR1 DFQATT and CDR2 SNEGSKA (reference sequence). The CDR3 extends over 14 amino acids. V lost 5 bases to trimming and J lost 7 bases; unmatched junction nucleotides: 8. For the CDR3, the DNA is TGCAGTGCTCCCGGGACAGGGGTTCGAAATGAGCAGTTCTTC. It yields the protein CSAPGTGVRNEQFF.

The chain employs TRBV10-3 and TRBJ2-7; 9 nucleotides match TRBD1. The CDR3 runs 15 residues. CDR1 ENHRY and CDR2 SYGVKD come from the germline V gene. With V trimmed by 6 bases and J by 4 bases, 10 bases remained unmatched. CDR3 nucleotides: TGTGCCATCAGAGACGCGGGACAGGGAACATACGAGCAGTACTTC. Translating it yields CAIRDAGQGTYEQYF.

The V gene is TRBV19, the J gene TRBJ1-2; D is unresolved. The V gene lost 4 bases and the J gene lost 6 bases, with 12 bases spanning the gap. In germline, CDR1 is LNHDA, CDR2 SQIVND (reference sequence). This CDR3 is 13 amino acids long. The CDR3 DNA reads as TGTGCCAGTAGTACCCGGGTATGGGATGGCTACACCTTC. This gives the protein CASSTRVWDGYTF.

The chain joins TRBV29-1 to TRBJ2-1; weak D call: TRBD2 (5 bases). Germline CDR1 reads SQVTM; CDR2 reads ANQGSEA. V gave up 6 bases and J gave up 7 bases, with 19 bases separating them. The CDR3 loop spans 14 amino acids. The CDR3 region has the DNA TGCAGCGTAGAGGGCGTCGGGAAGGAAAATGAGCAGTTCTTC. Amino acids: CSVEGVGKENEQFF.

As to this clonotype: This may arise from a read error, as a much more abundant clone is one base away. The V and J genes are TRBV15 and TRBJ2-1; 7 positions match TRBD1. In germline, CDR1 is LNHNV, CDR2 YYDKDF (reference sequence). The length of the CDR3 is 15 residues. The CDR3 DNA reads TGTGCCACCAGCGAAAGAGGGGGCTCCCACAATGAGCAGTTCTTC. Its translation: CATSERGGSHNEQFF.

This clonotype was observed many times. The CDR3 reads CASSLLAETEAFF. The CDR3 DNA follows: TGTGCCAGCAGCTTACTGGCAGAGACTGAAGCTTTCTTT. V and J are TRBV7-9 and TRBJ1-1; no clear D. Per the germline V gene, CDR1 is SEHNR and CDR2 is FQNEAQ (reference sequence). CDR3 length: 13 amino acids. The germline V and J ends were trimmed by 2 bases and 5 bases, with 9 bases remaining between them.

For the CDR3, the DNA is TGTGCCAGCAGCTCCCTCCCCAGTCCCCTTGAAGCTTTCTTT. As protein: CASSSLPSPLEAFF. This chain links TRBV7-3 with TRBJ1-1; D is undetermined. Germline V gene lookup returns CDR1 SGHTA and CDR2 FQGTGA. V lost 4 bases, J lost 7 bases, and 16 bases lay in between. This CDR3 is 14 amino acids long. The complete variable domain, with remaining parts taken from reference TRBV7-3 and TRBJ1-1, reads GAGVSQTPSNKVTEKGKYVELRCDPISGHTALYWYRQSLGQGPEFLIYFQGTGAADDSGLPNDRFFAVRPEGSVSTLKIQRTERGDSAVYLCASSSLPSPLEAFFGQGTRLTVV.

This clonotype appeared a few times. CDR3 protein: CASSLAGRGPTEAFF. Here the CDR3 DNA reads TGCGCCAGCAGCTTGGCAGGCAGGGGTCCCACTGAAGCTTTCTTT. The chain joins TRBV5-1 to TRBJ1-1, with D perhaps TRBD1 (6 bases). CDR3 size: 15 residues. Germline V gene lookup returns CDR1 SGHRS and CDR2 YFSETQ. The V and J ends lost 0 bases and 4 bases respectively, with 13 bases between them.

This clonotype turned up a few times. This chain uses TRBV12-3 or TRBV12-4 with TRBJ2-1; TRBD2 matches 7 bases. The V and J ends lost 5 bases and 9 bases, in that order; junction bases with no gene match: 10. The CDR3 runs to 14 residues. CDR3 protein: CASSILSPGGEQFF. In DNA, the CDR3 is TGTGCCAGCAGTATCCTCTCACCGGGAGGTGAGCAGTTCTTC.

In nucleotides, the CDR3 is TGTGCCAGCAAGACGGGAGGGCCGGACACCGGGGAGCTGTTTTTT. Its protein is CASKTGGPDTGELFF. The chain has TRBV28 and TRBJ2-2; 8 bases fit TRBD2. The CDR3 has 15 residues. The V gene's germline CDR1 is MDHEN and CDR2 SYDVKM. With V trimmed by 7 bases and J by 3 bases, 7 bases remained unmatched.

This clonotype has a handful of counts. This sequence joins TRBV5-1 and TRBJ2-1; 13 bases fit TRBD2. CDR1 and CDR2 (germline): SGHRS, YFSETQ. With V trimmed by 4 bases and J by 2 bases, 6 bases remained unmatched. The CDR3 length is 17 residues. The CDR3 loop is CASSGGTSGVTYNEQFF. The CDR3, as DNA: TGCGCCAGCAGCGGAGGGACTAGCGGGGTAACCTACAATGAGCAGTTCTTC.

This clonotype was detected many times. CDR3 coding DNA: TGTGCCAGCAGCTCACAGGGGGGGCCCTACGAGCAGTACTTC. Residues: CASSSQGGPYEQYF. V usage is TRBV7-8 and J usage is TRBJ2-7; perhaps TRBD1 as D (8 bases). The V end lost 4 bases, the J end lost 2 bases, and 12 bases lay between the germline ends. Germline V gene lookup returns CDR1 SGHVS and CDR2 FQNEAQ. The CDR3 is made up of 14 amino acids.

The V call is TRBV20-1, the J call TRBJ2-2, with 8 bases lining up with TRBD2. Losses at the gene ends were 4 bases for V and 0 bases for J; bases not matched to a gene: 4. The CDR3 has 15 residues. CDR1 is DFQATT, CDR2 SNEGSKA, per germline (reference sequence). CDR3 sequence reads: CSATRLASNTGELFF. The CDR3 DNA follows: TGCAGTGCTACTCGACTAGCGTCGAACACCGGGGAGCTGTTTTTT.

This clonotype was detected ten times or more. The CDR3 spells CASTLLRAETQYF. DNA for the CDR3: TGTGCCAGCACCCTACTACGGGCGGAGACCCAGTACTTC. This chain uses TRBV11-2 with TRBJ2-5; no clear D gene. V shed 7 bases and J shed 5 bases, with 14 bases lying between them. This CDR3 region has 13 residues. Germline V gene data show CDR1 as SGHAT and CDR2 as FQNNGV.

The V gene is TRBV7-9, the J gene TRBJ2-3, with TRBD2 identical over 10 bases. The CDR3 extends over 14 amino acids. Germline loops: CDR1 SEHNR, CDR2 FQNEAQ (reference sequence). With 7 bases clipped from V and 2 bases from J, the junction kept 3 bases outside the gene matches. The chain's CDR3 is CASTLAGVTDTQYF. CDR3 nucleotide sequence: TGTGCCAGCACCCTAGCGGGGGTCACAGATACGCAGTATTTT.